The next 22 T cell receptor beta chains were all read from a single sample in a study of CD8 T cells in Susac syndrome (dated by TCRdb to the late 2010s). The library was generated by the immunoSEQ multiplex PCR assay. RNA was extracted with the RNeasy kit and roughly 0.5 to 1 ug was reverse transcribed using random hexamers. In TCRdb, the public reads were trimmed at Q25 with fastp and aligned with MiXCR, with productive beta chains retained. Each CDR3 protein gets just one entry, which takes the most common genes and DNA from the rows behind it. The sample table holds about 400,000 distinct CDR3 sequences, of which more than 80% were seen once. The ten largest clones represent about 0.1% of the sample. Sequencing was done on a sample of CD8+ T cells from PBMCs. The receptor source for this set is a human donor with multiple sclerosis.

Here the CDR3 reads CASSPQWGSDYEQYF. The CDR3 region has the DNA TGCGCCAGCAGCCCCCAATGGGGGAGTGACTACGAGCAGTACTTC. J is TRBJ2-7 and V is TRBV5-1, with D perhaps TRBD1 or TRBD2 (5 bases each). The ends were cut back, 4 bases at V and 3 bases at J, with 17 bases in the middle. The CDR3 length is 15 residues. Germline values: CDR1 SGHRS, CDR2 YFSETQ.

Only one count was recorded for this clonotype. DNA of the CDR3: TGCAGTGCTAGAGACCTAGAGGGTAGTAATTCACCCCTCCACTTT. As protein: CSARDLEGSNSPLHF. V usage is TRBV20-1 and J usage is TRBJ1-6; D unresolved. Germline V gene data show CDR1 as DFQATT and CDR2 as SNEGSKA (reference sequence). The CDR3 is 15 amino acids. The germline V and J ends were trimmed by 0 bases and 6 bases, with 12 bases remaining between them.

V gene TRBV13 combines with J gene TRBJ2-3, with TRBD1 as a possible D gene (5 bases). V was trimmed by 5 bases and J by 4 bases, leaving 13 bases between them. Germline CDR1 PRHDT, CDR2 FYEKMQ (reference sequence). The CDR3 contains 14 residues. The CDR3 region has the DNA TGTGCCAGCAGCCCCGAGATAGGGGCAGATACGCAGTATTTT. The encoded protein is CASSPEIGADTQYF.

The chain recombines TRBV27 with TRBJ2-7; the match to TRBD1 covers 7 bases. J gave up 3 bases and V 2 bases, and 7 bases lay outside the gene matches. The CDR3 sequence is 15 residues long. Germline CDR1 is MNHEY and CDR2 is SMNVEV (reference sequence). The CDR3: CASSLSGTADYEQYF. The CDR3, as DNA: TGTGCCAGCAGTTTAAGTGGGACAGCAGACTACGAGCAGTACTTC.

The CDR3 coding sequence is TGTGCCAGCAGTTTGTCGGGGGCAGATAATCAGCCCCAGCATTTT. Translating it yields CASSLSGADNQPQHF. The J gene is TRBJ1-5, the V gene TRBV28; tentative D call: TRBD1 (6 bases). V lost 3 bases and J lost 4, with 13 bases in between. The CDR3 is 15 residues long. From germline, CDR1 is MDHEN and CDR2 SYDVKM. Full variable domain (rest looked up from reference TRBV28 and TRBJ1-5): DVKVTQSSRYLVKRTGEKVFLECVQDMDHENMFWYRQDPGLGLRLIYFSYDVKMKEKGDIPEGYSVSREKKERFSLILESASTNQTSMYLCASSLSGADNQPQHFGDGTRLSIL.

The V and J genes are TRBV19 and TRBJ1-2, with 7 nucleotides matching TRBD1. Per germline, CDR1 LNHDA and CDR2 SQIVND (reference sequence). Unmatched junction bases numbered 9, after V lost 8 bases and J lost 6 bases. The CDR3 sequence is 13 residues long. The DNA of the CDR3 is TGTGCCAGTTGGTCAGGGACAGATAATGGCTACACCTTC. It yields the protein CASWSGTDNGYTF.

The chain joins TRBV25-1 to TRBJ1-2, with TRBD1 identical over 9 bases. Germline values: CDR1 MGHDK, CDR2 SYGVNS. This CDR3 is 15 amino acids long. V shed 3 bases, J shed 8 bases, and the junction held 10 bases outside the gene matches. CDR3 amino acids: CASSDWDGTGFGYTF. The CDR3 DNA is TGTGCCAGCAGTGATTGGGACGGGACAGGGTTCGGCTACACCTTC.

The table lists this clonotype with a count of one. The V and J genes are TRBV19 and TRBJ2-7; D is uncertain. The V gene's germline CDR1 is LNHDA and CDR2 SQIVND (reference sequence). The CDR3 totals 15 residues. Trimming cost V 5 bases and J 4 bases, with 18 bases left between them. As DNA, the CDR3 is TGTGCCAGTAGTCCCGGTCTGGGGAAAGGGTACGAGCAGTACTTC. Encoded protein: CASSPGLGKGYEQYF.

The chain links TRBV29-1 to TRBJ2-7; 7 bases fit TRBD1. The ends lost 0 bases at V and 3 bases at J; junction bases unmatched: 8. The CDR3 loop spans 15 amino acids. From germline, CDR1 is SQVTM and CDR2 ANQGSEA. CDR3 nucleotide sequence: TGCAGCGTTGAAGAAGGGGCAGGGGGTCTCTACGAGCAGTACTTC. It is translated as CSVEEGAGGLYEQYF.

The CDR3 reads CASTLLTGTGTDYNEQFF. CDR3 in DNA: TGTGCCAGCACCCTCCTAACCGGGACAGGTACCGATTACAATGAGCAGTTCTTC. J is TRBJ2-1 and V is TRBV28; the match to TRBD1 covers 8 bases. Germline V lookup: CDR1 MDHEN, CDR2 SYDVKM. The CDR3 is 18 residues long. The V gene end was trimmed by 7 bases and the J gene end by 4 bases; junction bases not matched to a gene: 18.

The rearrangement joins TRBV5-6 to TRBJ1-1; D possibly corresponds to TRBD1 (5 bases). V was pared by 4 bases and J by 2 bases, with 21 bases between. The CDR3 totals 17 residues. Germline loops: CDR1 SGHDT, CDR2 YYEEEE. This CDR3 reads CASSPDEVTDDNTEAFF. The CDR3 DNA follows: TGTGCCAGCAGCCCCGACGAAGTGACAGACGATAACACTGAAGCTTTCTTT.

This rearrangement joins TRBV28 to TRBJ1-4, with 12 positions matching TRBD1. CDR1 is MDHEN, CDR2 SYDVKM, per germline. V dropped 0 bases and J dropped 5; count of bases not matched to a gene: 1. This CDR3 comprises 16 residues. The CDR3 loop reads CASSLWGQGANEKLFF. As DNA, the CDR3 is TGTGCCAGCAGTTTATGGGGACAGGGGGCGAATGAAAAACTGTTTTTT.

The CDR3 loop reads CASSQGSGLGAYEQYF. The CDR3 DNA is TGCGCCAGCAGCCAAGGTTCCGGACTAGGGGCCTACGAGCAGTACTTC. This sequence joins TRBV4-1 and TRBJ2-7; TRBD2 agrees at 7 bases. The CDR3 has 16 amino acids. Losses at the gene ends were 1 base for V and 2 bases for J; bases not matched to a gene: 8. In germline, CDR1 is MGHRA, CDR2 YSYEKL.

V usage is TRBV5-6 and J usage is TRBJ1-2; no clear D gene. Trimming took off 0 bases at V and 4 bases at J, with 4 bases between the two ends. This CDR3 has 12 amino acids. From germline, CDR1 is SGHDT and CDR2 YYEEEE. CDR3 in amino acids: CASSLVGYGYTF. In DNA form, the CDR3 reads TGTGCCAGCAGCTTGGTGGGCTATGGCTACACCTTC.

The V call is TRBV30, the J call TRBJ1-3; no reliable D call. CDR1 is GTSNPN, CDR2 SVGIG, per germline (reference sequence). The CDR3 is 12 residues long. V was cut by 6 bases and J by 0 bases, with 6 bases left in between. In nucleotides, the CDR3 is TGTGCCTGCCGGTGCTCTGGAAACACCATATATTTT. As protein: CACRCSGNTIYF.

This clonotype was seen a handful of times. The chain's CDR3 is CAWSTGQSYEQYF. The DNA for the CDR3 is TGTGCCTGGAGTACCGGACAGTCCTACGAGCAGTACTTC. This rearrangement joins TRBV30 to TRBJ2-7, with D possibly matching TRBD1 (6 bases). The germline V gene has CDR1 GTSNPN and CDR2 SVGIG (reference sequence). V shed 2 bases and J shed 1 base, with 9 bases lying between them. The CDR3 length is 13 residues.

V is TRBV18 and J is TRBJ2-7; the match to TRBD2 covers 9 bases. The CDR3 is 16 residues long. V lost 4 bases and J lost 2; bases outside the gene matches: 9. Germline values: CDR1 KGHSH, CDR2 LQKENI. The CDR3 protein is CASSRYPSGETYEQYF. CDR3 bases: TGTGCCAGCTCACGGTACCCTAGCGGGGAAACCTACGAGCAGTACTTC.

In its sample, this clonotype was seen once. CDR3 bases: TGTGCCTGGAGTTTGACCGTGTATACTGAAGCTTTCTTT. This sequence encodes CAWSLTVYTEAFF. V gene TRBV30 combines with J gene TRBJ1-1, with D unresolved. The CDR3 loop spans 13 amino acids. Germline V gene data show CDR1 as GTSNPN and CDR2 as SVGIG (reference sequence). Trimming left V 2 bases short and J 5 bases short, with 12 bases between. The variable domain in full, completed from reference TRBV30 and TRBJ1-1, reads SQTIHQWPATLVQPVGSPLSLECTVEGTSNPNLYWYRQAAGRGLQLLFYSVGIGQISSEVPQNLSASRPQDRQFILSSKKLLLSDSGFYLCAWSLTVYTEAFFGQGTRLTVV.

The chain couples TRBV2 to TRBJ2-2, with 8 bases lining up with TRBD2. Germline V gene data show CDR1 as SNHLY and CDR2 as FYNNEI. J was trimmed by 3 bases and V by 7 bases; bases with no gene match: 4. There are 14 residues in the CDR3. The CDR3 sequence is CASTAGGYTGELFF. The DNA of the CDR3 is TGTGCCAGCACGGCGGGGGGTTACACCGGGGAGCTGTTTTTT. Full variable domain (missing parts from reference TRBV2 and TRBJ2-2): EPEVTQTPSHQVTQMGQEVILRCVPISNHLYFYWYRQILGQKVEFLVSFYNNEISEKSEIFDDQFSVERPDGSNFTLKIRSTKLEDSAMYFCASTAGGYTGELFFGEGSRLTVL.

This sequence joins TRBV5-6 and TRBJ2-7; D is perhaps TRBD2 (6 bases). The CDR3 length is 14 residues. CDR1 is SGHDT, CDR2 YYEEEE, per germline. V was shortened by 4 bases and J by 3 bases, with 14 bases between the two germline ends. CDR3 nucleotides: TGTGCCAGCAGCCTTGCCGGGGAGGTCTACGAGCAGTACTTC. It specifies CASSLAGEVYEQYF.

The V gene is TRBV19, the J gene TRBJ2-1; D not resolved. With 3 bases removed from V and 1 base from J, the gap between germline ends came to 10 bases. The CDR3 sequence is 15 residues long. Germline values: CDR1 LNHDA, CDR2 SQIVND (reference sequence). In DNA, the CDR3 is TGTGCCAGTAGTATTCCCTCTGTATCCTACAATGAGCAGTTCTTC. It specifies CASSIPSVSYNEQFF. The full variable domain, in which reference TRBV19 and TRBJ2-1 provide the parts outside the CDR3, is DGGITQSPKYLFRKEGQNVTLSCEQNLNHDAMYWYRQDPGQGLRLIYYSQIVNDFQKGDIAEGYSVSREKKESFPLTVTSAQKNPTAFYLCASSIPSVSYNEQFFGPGTRLTVL.

The chain is built from TRBV12-3 or TRBV12-4 and TRBJ2-1; 11 nucleotides align to TRBD2. The CDR3 has 15 residues. The V and J ends lost 5 bases and 7 bases, in that order; junction bases with no gene match: 7. Here the CDR3 reads CASSPLAGVLNEQFF. The CDR3 DNA reads as TGTGCCAGCAGTCCACTAGCGGGAGTCTTAAATGAGCAGTTCTTC.